This TCR beta chain emerged from a study of neurological immune-mediated disorders. Study observations and caveats: TCR-beta repertoires seemed private in all groups, with no expanded CDR3 amino acid sequences shared. HTLV-1-associated myelopathy had the most TCR clonal expansion, while multiple sclerosis had the least, a level that fell below healthy controls.

TCRdb reprocessed the 5' RACE reads via MiXCR and lists one record per CDR3 protein. Altogether roughly 100,000 distinct CDR3 sequences are present, approximately 10% being singletons, with the ten largest covering about 3.1%. From germline, CDR1 is DFQATT and CDR2 SNEGSKA (reference sequence). Trimming pared 6 bases from V and 1 base from J, leaving 19 bases between. This CDR3 is built from 16 residues. Documented time point: longitudinal time-point 3. PBMCs stored at -80 C, 2 million in total, were the source of the unsorted libraries. This clonotype was seen many times. Its antigen is unidentified. The J gene is TRBJ2-1, the V gene TRBV20-1; no reliable D call. The source is a female donor with HTLV-1-associated myelopathy (HAM/TSP). The specimen sequenced was PBMCs. This CDR3 is CSALVASANSYNEQFF. In DNA, the CDR3 is TGCAGTGCACTCGTTGCCAGCGCGAATTCCTACAATGAGCAGTTCTTC.